This T cell receptor (beta chain) was recovered during a study of sequential checkpoint blockade in melanoma. Per the germline V gene, CDR1 is MGHRA and CDR2 is YSYEKL. The length of the CDR3 is 17 residues. V shed 4 bases and J 2 bases; nucleotides not matched to a gene: 9. Libraries were prepared by immunoSEQ multiplex PCR; TCRdb keeps only in-frame clonotypes and omits some of them. This sample yields roughly 6,300 clones, of which approximately 50% are seen a single time; roughly 44% belongs to the top ten. Documented treatment: randomized to nivolumab then ipilimumab (arm A) or the reverse (arm B).

The sample in question was CD8+ T cells sorted from blood (inferred from file names), obtained from a patient given nivolumab and ipilimumab in sequence. This chain joins TRBV4-1 and TRBJ2-4; 9 nucleotides align to TRBD1. The origin of this receptor is a human donor with melanoma. The CDR3 DNA is TGCGCCAGCAGCCTAACGGACAGGGGAGCTCCCAAAAACATTCAGTACTTC. Its protein is CASSLTDRGAPKNIQYF.